This T cell receptor beta chain was sequenced in a study of blood T cell repertoires in COVID-19. Study information: T cells, B-cell-depleted T cells, or PBMCs provided the cDNA or gDNA that served as material.

Germline CDR1 and CDR2: SEHNR and FQNEAQ (reference sequence). The CDR3 length is 15 residues. Losses at the gene ends were 5 bases for V and 6 bases for J; bases not matched to a gene: 6. How the authors handled the data: Amplification of reference gene primers was used by the study to estimate nucleated cell counts. Repertoires were generated with immunoSEQ multiplex PCR, while TCRdb's copy carries only in-frame clones and drops some. V, J and clone size derive from that table, while D and trimming were established from the DNA sequence. The sample consists of roughly 260,000 clones, about 85% of them appearing once. Study members were between about 18 and 89 years old and lived in 24 US regions. Categorization into cohorts depended on clinical history that participants reported. This clone came up once.

V and J are TRBV7-9 and TRBJ2-1, with 11 bases aligning to TRBD2. The origin of this receptor is a woman in her 30s with acute COVID-19. Sequencing input: PBMCs or T cells enriched from blood (not recorded which). CDR3 nucleotides: TGTGCCAGCAGCCAGACTAGCGGGAATCTCAATGAGCAGTTCTTC. Translation gives CASSQTSGNLNEQFF.